The 5 T cell receptor beta chains below come from one sample, sequenced in a study of CD4 and CD8 cells across lung adenocarcinoma regions. Via MiXCR, TCRdb re-called the PCR reads, giving one row per CDR3 protein. The sample consists of tens of thousands of distinct CDR3 sequences, roughly half of them appearing once. The sequenced material came from CD8+ T cells from the center of a lung tumor. Receptor source: a male donor with lung adenocarcinoma. The CD4 and CD8 labels of this study may be unreliable.

This rearrangement joins TRBV20-1 to TRBJ2-7; 9 nucleotides agree with TRBD2. This CDR3 comprises 14 residues. The germline V gene has CDR1 DFQATT and CDR2 SNEGSKA (reference sequence). Trimming removed 3 bases from V and 3 bases from J; junction bases left unmatched: 6. This CDR3 is CSARWPSGVYEQYF. The CDR3 nucleotides are TGCAGTGCTAGGTGGCCTAGCGGGGTCTACGAGCAGTACTTC.

This clonotype is categorized as medium-sized. This chain uses TRBV6-1 with TRBJ2-3; 15 bases align to TRBD2. Germline trimming cut 5 bases from V and 5 bases from J; bases unmatched to any gene: 11. Germline CDR1 reads MNHNS; CDR2 reads SASEGT. CDR3 length: 18 amino acids. DNA for the CDR3: TGTGCCAGCAGTCCCATTTGGCCGGGACTAGCGGGAGGAGATACGCAGTATTTT. It is translated as CASSPIWPGLAGGDTQYF.

The V gene is TRBV7-2, the J gene TRBJ2-3; 12 nucleotides agree with TRBD2. This CDR3 comprises 15 residues. The germline V gene has CDR1 SGHTA and CDR2 FQGNSA. The V and J ends lost 3 bases and 6 bases, in that order; junction bases with no gene match: 4. This CDR3 reads CASSLLAGGADTQYF. CDR3 nucleotides: TGTGCCAGCAGCTTGCTAGCGGGGGGGGCGGATACGCAGTATTTT.

This clonotype was detected many times. The CDR3 sequence is CASSLSPLPAGFYEQYF. The CDR3 nucleotides are TGTGCCAGCAGTTTATCTCCCTTACCGGCGGGCTTCTACGAGCAGTACTTC. The gene calls are TRBV27 and TRBJ2-1, with a weak D call TRBD2 (5 bases). The J call may be wrong; the DNA end is better matched by TRBJ2-7. This CDR3 contains 17 residues. Per the germline V gene, CDR1 is MNHEY and CDR2 is SMNVEV (reference sequence).

The chain couples TRBV6-1 to TRBJ2-5; the match to TRBD2 covers 7 bases. The ends lost 2 bases at V and 3 bases at J; junction bases unmatched: 9. The CDR3 is made up of 16 amino acids. Germline-derived CDR1 and CDR2 are MNHNS and SASEGT. CDR3 coding DNA: TGTGCCAGCAGTGAACACGGCGGGAGTGCCAAAGAGACCCAGTACTTC. It codes for CASSEHGGSAKETQYF.